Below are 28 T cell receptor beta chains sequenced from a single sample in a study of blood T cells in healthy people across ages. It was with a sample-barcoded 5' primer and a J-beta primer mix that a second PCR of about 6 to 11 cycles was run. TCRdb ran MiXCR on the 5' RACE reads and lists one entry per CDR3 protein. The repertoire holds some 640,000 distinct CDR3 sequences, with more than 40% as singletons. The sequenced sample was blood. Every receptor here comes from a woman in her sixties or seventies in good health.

The CDR3 coding sequence is TGTGCCAGCAGCTCTCCAGGGGCCGTCCACGGCTCCTACAATGAGCAGTTCTTC. It translates to CASSSPGAVHGSYNEQFF. This chain joins TRBV7-2 and TRBJ2-1; tentatively, D is TRBD1 (6 bases). The V gene lost 4 bases and the J gene lost 0 bases, with 19 bases spanning the gap. CDR3 length: 18 amino acids. The germline V gene has CDR1 SGHTA and CDR2 FQGNSA.

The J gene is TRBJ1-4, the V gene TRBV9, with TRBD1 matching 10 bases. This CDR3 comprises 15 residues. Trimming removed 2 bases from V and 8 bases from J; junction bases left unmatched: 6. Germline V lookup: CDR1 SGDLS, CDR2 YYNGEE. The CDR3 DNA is TGTGCCAGCAGCGTGATGGGACAGGGGAGAGAAAAACTGTTTTTT. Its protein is CASSVMGQGREKLFF.

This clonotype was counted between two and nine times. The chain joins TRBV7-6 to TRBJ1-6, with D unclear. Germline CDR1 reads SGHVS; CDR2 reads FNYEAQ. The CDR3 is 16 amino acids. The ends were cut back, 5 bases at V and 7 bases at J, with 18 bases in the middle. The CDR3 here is CASSPRLNDGNSPLHF. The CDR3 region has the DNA TGTGCCAGCAGCCCCCGACTTAACGACGGGAATTCACCCCTCCACTTT. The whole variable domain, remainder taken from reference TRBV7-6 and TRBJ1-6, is GAGVSQSPRYKVTKRGQDVALRCDPISGHVSLYWYRQALGQGPEFLTYFNYEAQQDKSGLPNDRFSAERPEGSISTLTIQRTEQRDSAMYRCASSPRLNDGNSPLHFGNGTRLTVT.

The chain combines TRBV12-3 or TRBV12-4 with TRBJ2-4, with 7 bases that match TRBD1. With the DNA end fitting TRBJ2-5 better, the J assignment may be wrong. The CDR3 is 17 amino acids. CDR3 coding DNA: TGTGCCAGCAGTCGAGGAAACCTTAGGACAGGAGAAGAGACCCAGTACTTC. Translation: CASSRGNLRTGEETQYF.

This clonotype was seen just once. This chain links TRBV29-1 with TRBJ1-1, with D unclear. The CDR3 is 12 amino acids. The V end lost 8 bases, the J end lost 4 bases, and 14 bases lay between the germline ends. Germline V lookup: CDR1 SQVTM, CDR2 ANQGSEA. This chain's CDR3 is CSMGNSFTEAFF. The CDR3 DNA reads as TGCAGCATGGGGAACAGTTTCACTGAAGCTTTCTTT.

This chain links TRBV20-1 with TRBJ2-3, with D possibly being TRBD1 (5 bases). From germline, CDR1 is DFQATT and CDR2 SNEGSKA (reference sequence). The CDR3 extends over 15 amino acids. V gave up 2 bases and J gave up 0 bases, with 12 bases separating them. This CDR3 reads CSARLFRASTDTQYF. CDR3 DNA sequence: TGCAGTGCTAGATTGTTCAGGGCCAGCACAGATACGCAGTATTTT.

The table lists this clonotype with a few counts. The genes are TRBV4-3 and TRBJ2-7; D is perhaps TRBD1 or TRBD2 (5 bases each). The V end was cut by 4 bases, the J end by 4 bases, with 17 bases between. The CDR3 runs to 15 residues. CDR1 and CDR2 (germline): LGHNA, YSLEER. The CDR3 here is CASSRSHGEGYEQYF. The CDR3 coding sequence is TGCGCCAGCAGCCGTAGTCATGGCGAGGGGTACGAGCAGTACTTC.

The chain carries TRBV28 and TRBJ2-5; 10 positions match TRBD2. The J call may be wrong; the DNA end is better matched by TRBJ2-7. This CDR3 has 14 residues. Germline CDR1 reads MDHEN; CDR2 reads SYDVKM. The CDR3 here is CASSPTSGWGEQYF. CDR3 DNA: TGTGCCAGCAGCCCGACTAGCGGGTGGGGCGAGCAGTACTTC.

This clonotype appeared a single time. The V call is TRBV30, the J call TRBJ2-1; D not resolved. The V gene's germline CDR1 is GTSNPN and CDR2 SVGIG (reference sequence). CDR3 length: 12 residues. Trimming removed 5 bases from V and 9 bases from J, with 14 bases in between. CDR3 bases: TGTGCCTGGGGGATGCCGCAACTTGAGCAGTTCTTC. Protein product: CAWGMPQLEQFF.

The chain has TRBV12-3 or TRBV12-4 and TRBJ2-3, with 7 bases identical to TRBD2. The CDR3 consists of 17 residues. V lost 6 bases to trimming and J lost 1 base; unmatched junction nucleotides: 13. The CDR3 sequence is CASSFGREALGTDTQYF. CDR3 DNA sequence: TGTGCCAGCAGCTTTGGCCGGGAGGCCCTCGGCACAGATACGCAGTATTTT.

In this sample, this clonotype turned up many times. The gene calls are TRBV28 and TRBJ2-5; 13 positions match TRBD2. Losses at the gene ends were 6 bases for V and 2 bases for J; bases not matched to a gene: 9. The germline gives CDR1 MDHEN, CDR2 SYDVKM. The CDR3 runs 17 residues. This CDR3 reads CASRSPGLAGIQETQYF. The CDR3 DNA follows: TGTGCCAGCAGATCACCGGGACTAGCGGGGATACAAGAGACCCAGTACTTC.

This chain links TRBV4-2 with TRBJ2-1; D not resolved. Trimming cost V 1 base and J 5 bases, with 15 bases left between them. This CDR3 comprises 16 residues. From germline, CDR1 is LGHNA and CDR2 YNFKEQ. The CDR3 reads CASSQGRTNHDNEQFF. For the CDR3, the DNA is TGTGCCAGCAGCCAAGGACGAACCAACCACGACAATGAGCAGTTCTTC.

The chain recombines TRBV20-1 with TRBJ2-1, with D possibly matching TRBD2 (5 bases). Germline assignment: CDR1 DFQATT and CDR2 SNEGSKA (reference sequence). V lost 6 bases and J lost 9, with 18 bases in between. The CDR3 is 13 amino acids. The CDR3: CSATSHSAGEQFF. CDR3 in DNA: TGCAGTGCCACGTCCCATAGTGCGGGTGAGCAGTTCTTC.

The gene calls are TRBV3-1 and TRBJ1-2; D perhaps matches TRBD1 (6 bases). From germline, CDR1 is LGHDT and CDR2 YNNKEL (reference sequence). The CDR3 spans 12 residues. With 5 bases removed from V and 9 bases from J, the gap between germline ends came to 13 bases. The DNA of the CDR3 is TGTGCCAGCAGCGTTACCAGGGGTAGCTACACCTTC. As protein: CASSVTRGSYTF.

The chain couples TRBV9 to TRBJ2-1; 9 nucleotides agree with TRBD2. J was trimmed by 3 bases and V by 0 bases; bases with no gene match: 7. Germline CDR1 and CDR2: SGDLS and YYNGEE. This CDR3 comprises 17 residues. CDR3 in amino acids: CASSVGQGSGSYNEQFF. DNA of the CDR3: TGTGCCAGCAGCGTAGGTCAGGGTAGCGGGAGCTACAATGAGCAGTTCTTC.

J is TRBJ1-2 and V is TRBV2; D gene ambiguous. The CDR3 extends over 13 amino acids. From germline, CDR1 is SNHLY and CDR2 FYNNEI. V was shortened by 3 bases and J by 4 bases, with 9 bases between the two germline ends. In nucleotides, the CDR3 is TGTGCCAGCAGTGAGCAGATAGTCTATGGCTACACCTTC. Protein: CASSEQIVYGYTF. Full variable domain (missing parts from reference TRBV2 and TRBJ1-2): EPEVTQTPSHQVTQMGQEVILRCVPISNHLYFYWYRQILGQKVEFLVSFYNNEISEKSEIFDDQFSVERPDGSNFTLKIRSTKLEDSAMYFCASSEQIVYGYTFGSGTRLTVV.

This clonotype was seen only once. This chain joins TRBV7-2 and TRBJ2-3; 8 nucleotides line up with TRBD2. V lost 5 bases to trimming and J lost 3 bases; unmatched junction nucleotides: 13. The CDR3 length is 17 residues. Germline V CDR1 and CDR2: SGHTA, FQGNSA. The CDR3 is CASSPAGGGRRTDTQYF. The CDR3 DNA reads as TGTGCCAGCAGCCCCGCCGGTGGCGGGAGGCGGACAGATACGCAGTATTTT.

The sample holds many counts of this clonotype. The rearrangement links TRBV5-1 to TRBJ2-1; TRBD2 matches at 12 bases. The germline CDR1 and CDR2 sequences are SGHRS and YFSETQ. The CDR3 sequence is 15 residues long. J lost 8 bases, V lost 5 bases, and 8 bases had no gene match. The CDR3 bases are TGCGCCAGCAGGGCCTCTAGCGGGAGGGCCCATGAGCAGTTCTTC. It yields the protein CASRASSGRAHEQFF.

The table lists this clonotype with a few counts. The CDR3 DNA sequence: TGTGCCAGCGGACTGATAAATTCACCCCTCCACTTT. This gives the protein CASGLINSPLHF. The rearrangement links TRBV27 to TRBJ1-6; D remains ambiguous. The V end was cut by 8 bases, the J end by 7 bases, with 9 bases between. CDR1 is MNHEY and CDR2 is SMNVEV in the germline V gene (reference sequence). The CDR3 is made up of 12 amino acids.

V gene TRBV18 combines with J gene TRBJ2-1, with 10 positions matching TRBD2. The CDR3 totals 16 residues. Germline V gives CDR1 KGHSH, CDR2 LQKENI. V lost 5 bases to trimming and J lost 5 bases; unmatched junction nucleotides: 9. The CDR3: CASSVLAGAGDNEQFF. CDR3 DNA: TGTGCCAGCTCAGTCCTAGCGGGGGCCGGGGACAATGAGCAGTTCTTC.

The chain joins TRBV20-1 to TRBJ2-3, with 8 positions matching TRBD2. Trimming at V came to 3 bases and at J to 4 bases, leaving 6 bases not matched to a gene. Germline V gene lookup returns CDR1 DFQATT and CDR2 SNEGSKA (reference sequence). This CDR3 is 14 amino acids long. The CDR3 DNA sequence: TGCAGTGCTAGTTACCGGGAGGGCGCAGATACGCAGTATTTT. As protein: CSASYREGADTQYF.

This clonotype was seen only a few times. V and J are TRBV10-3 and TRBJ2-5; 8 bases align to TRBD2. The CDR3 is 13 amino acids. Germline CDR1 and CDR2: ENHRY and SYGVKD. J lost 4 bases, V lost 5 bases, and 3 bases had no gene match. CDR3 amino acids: CAISLGGGETQYF. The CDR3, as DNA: TGTGCCATCAGTCTCGGGGGGGGAGAGACCCAGTACTTC.

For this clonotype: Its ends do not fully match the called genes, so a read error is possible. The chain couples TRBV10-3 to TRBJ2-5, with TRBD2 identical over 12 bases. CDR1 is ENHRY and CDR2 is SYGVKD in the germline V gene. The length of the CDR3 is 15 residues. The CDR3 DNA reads TGTGCCATCAGGGATCCTAGCGGGAGGGCCGACGAGCAGCACTTC. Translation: CAIRDPSGRADEQHF.

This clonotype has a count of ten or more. The DNA of the CDR3 is TGTGCCAGCAGCTCTTTACCGAACTTCCCGGGACAGGGACGCAGCTCCTACAATGAGCAGTACTTC. Amino acid sequence: CASSSLPNFPGQGRSSYNEQYF. The chain is built from TRBV11-1 and TRBJ2-1; 9 bases line up with TRBD1. Judging by the DNA end, TRBJ2-7 fits better; the J call may be wrong. The germline V gene has CDR1 SGHAT and CDR2 FQDESV (reference sequence). The CDR3 covers 22 residues.

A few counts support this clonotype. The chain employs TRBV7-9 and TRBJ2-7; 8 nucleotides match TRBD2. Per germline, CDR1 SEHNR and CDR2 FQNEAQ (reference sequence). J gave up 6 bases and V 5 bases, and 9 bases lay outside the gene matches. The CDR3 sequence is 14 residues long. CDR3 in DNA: TGTGCCAGCAGCGCAGGCCTAGCGGGCTCCGAGCAGTACTTC. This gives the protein CASSAGLAGSEQYF.

CDR3 region: CATSVQDRGSYNEQFF. CDR3 sequence (DNA): TGTGCCACCAGTGTCCAGGACAGGGGCTCCTACAATGAGCAGTTCTTC. The rearrangement links TRBV24-1 to TRBJ2-1; TRBD1 matches 9 bases. The CDR3 is made up of 16 amino acids. The trim removed 5 bases at V and 0 bases at J, leaving 4 bases unmatched. Germline loops: CDR1 KGHDR, CDR2 SFDVKD.

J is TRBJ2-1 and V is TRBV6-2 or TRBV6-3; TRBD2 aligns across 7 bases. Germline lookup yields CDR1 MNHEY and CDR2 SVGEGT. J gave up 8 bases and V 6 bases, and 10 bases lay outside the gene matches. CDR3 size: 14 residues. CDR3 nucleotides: TGTGCCAGCAGATATAGACTAGCCCGGTATGAGCAGTTCTTC. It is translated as CASRYRLARYEQFF.

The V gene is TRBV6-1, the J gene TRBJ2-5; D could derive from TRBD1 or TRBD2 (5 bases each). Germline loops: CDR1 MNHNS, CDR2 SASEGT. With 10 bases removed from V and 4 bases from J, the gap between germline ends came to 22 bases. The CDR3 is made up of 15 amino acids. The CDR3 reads CATFLGWGWGETQYF. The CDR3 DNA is TGTGCCACCTTTTTAGGGTGGGGGTGGGGAGAGACCCAGTACTTC.